This record covers a single T cell receptor beta chain. Per the germline V gene, CDR1 is SGHDN and CDR2 is FVKESK. The CDR3 has 18 residues. V shed 0 bases and J shed 1 base, with 18 bases lying between them. These data come from a study of CD8 T cells in Susac syndrome. cDNA came from about 0.5 to 1 ug RNA primed by random hexamers. TCRdb redid the calling of the immunoSEQ multiplex PCR reads with MiXCR, one entry per CDR3 protein. The sample comprises about 57,000 distinct CDR3 sequences, 93% of which are singletons, and about 0.51% rests with the top ten. The receptor's source is a human donor with multiple sclerosis. The sample taken for sequencing was CD8+ T cells from PBMCs. This chain links TRBV14 with TRBJ1-1; the D is unclear. Here the CDR3 DNA reads TGTGCCAGCAGCCAAGAAGGGTCACCTGTCGAGGGGAACACTGAAGCTTTCTTT. Its translation: CASSQEGSPVEGNTEAFF.